The T cell receptor beta chain under discussion was sequenced for a study of blood T cell repertoires in COVID-19. For the study at large: Samples of COVID-19 (acute and convalescent) were obtained from the United States, Italy and Spain. T cells, B-cell-depleted T cells, or PBMCs provided the cDNA or gDNA that served as material.

Original processing methods: Nucleated cell counts were estimated from reference gene primer amplification. TCRdb's table, derived via immunoSEQ multiplex PCR, lists solely in-frame clones and lacks some. For V, J and clone size, that table is used; D and trimming come from the DNA. This sample has around 72,000 clones, with 75% to 90% found just once. This CDR3 is built from 13 residues. J gave up 2 bases and V 6 bases, and 2 bases lay outside the gene matches. Germline lookup yields CDR1 LGHDT and CDR2 YNNKEL (reference sequence). The chain joins TRBV3-1 (or the pseudogene TRBV3-2) to TRBJ2-7; TRBD2 matches at 9 bases. Sequences were obtained from peripheral blood. This clonotype was sampled from a woman older than 75 with acute or convalescent COVID-19. The CDR3 loop is CASRLAGAYEQYF. The DNA for the CDR3 is TGTGCCAGCAGGTTAGCGGGAGCCTACGAGCAGTACTTC.